This T cell receptor (beta chain) was recorded in a study of blood T cell repertoires in COVID-19. Study in general: COVID-19 samples from acute and convalescent phases originated in the United States, Italy and Spain. Nucleic acid was either cDNA or gDNA, and it came from T cells, B-cell-depleted T cells, or PBMCs.

This clone is a singleton in its sample. This CDR3 comprises 13 residues. Trimming pared 3 bases from V and 4 bases from J, leaving 9 bases between. Profiling relied on immunoSEQ multiplex PCR, and the TCRdb table lists in-frame clones only, not all of them. Counted here are more than 200,000 clones, over 85% occurring once; the ten biggest clones make up less than 4%. Enrolled through a virtual design, the participants were between roughly 18 and 90 years of age and came from fewer than 30 US areas. Allocation to cohorts depended on clinical history reported by the participants. The chain is built from TRBV23-1 and TRBJ1-1, with no clear D. TRBV23-1 is reported as an ORF; its role is uncertain. Input material: PBMCs or T cells enriched from blood (not recorded which). The receptor was isolated from a young woman with acute COVID-19. CDR3 DNA: TGCGCCAGCAGTCACCCGAGGTGCACTGAAGCTTTCTTT. Protein sequence: CASSHPRCTEAFF.